This record covers a single TCR beta chain. The target of this receptor is not known. Per-base qualities were not stored, and no clone one base away is much larger. After removal of 4 bases from V and 4 bases from J, the junction retains 7 bases not matched to a gene. The CDR3 measures 14 amino acids from cysteine to phenylalanine. The read is trimmed to its CDR3 DNA, 42 bases read in frame from base 1. The germline V gene provides CDR1 SGHTS and CDR2 YDEGEE. The collaborating institutions used their own protocols to collect whole blood in K2EDTA tubes. For TCRbeta analysis, collaborator samples were shipped as frozen whole blood, as isolated PBMCs, or as DNA extracted from either sample type. This entry belongs to a study of blood T cell repertoires in COVID-19 (dated by TCRdb to about 2020). General notes on the study: Samples covering the acute and convalescent phases of COVID-19 were provided by collaborators in the United States, Italy and Spain. The prospective study material was composed of cDNA or gDNA derived from T cells, B-cell-depleted T cells, or PBMCs. Deeply sampled blood TCRbeta repertoires from subjects exposed to, actively infected with, or recovered from COVID-19 were included in the dataset. The repertoires were released in a freely available public database meant as a resource for research on the immune response to SARS-CoV-2. The samples were drawn from two sources: the first 160 participants of the ongoing ImmuneRACE study, and about 1,300 subjects contributed by 6 global collaborators. The sample metadata nearly always contained a de-identified subject ID, COVID-19 status, age in years and sex. HLA class I and class II types, where available, came from metadata supplied by the sample provider rather than from assay-based typing. The full study reports these points: How much clinical and demographic metadata was included differed by source and by participant, and the metadata was provided uncurated.

The immunoSEQ Assay, a bias-controlled multiplex PCR, was used to amplify TCRbeta CDR3 regions from genomic DNA. In the source study's methods: Nucleated cell counts per sample were estimated from amplification of reference gene primers within the assay. To quantify the absolute abundance of each unique TCRbeta CDR3 rearrangement, sequence reads were collapsed and filtered. For each sample, productive Simpson clonality was calculated as the square root of Simpson's diversity index over productive rearrangements. What TCRdb holds here is the immuneACCESS table cut down to in-frame rearrangements. Part of the clones is not present; checked against another copy, under half of the missing clones reflect an unresolved V gene, and the others are unexplained. The V and J calls and clone size were taken over from that table, and D and trimming were inferred from the DNA. The sample includes roughly 150,000 clones, with 81% observed a single time. Around 10% of the sample is in the top ten clones.

Sequencing was done on a sample of peripheral blood. The chain is made from TRBV5-8 and TRBJ1-2; TRBD1 lines up with 7 middle nucleotides. The sequence derives from a man aged 60 to 75 with active or convalescent COVID-19. The DNA reads TGTGCCAGCAGCCCTACCGGGACAGCCTATGGCTACACCTTC. This gives the protein CASSPTGTAYGYTF.